This T cell receptor beta chain appears in the sequencing data of a study of tumor-infiltrating lymphocytes in primary liver carcinoma. This clonotype appeared once. The CDR3 does not close with the conserved phenylalanine or tryptophan, likely indicating a read error. Co-extracted RNA and DNA came from around 20-30 mg of unsorted bulk tissue. Trimming took off 6 bases at V and 12 bases at J, with 15 bases between the two ends. The CDR3 is 11 amino acids. CDR1 and CDR2 (germline): SQVTM, ANQGSEA. Researchers generated TCR beta cDNA from approximately 0.55 ug of total RNA, relying on a constant-region primer. Three nested multiplex PCR rounds, a slightly modified ARM-PCR method, built the TCR beta libraries. Both of the initial two PCR rounds ran for approximately 11 cycles and employed TRBV1-TRBV30 forward primers alongside a C-beta reverse primer. Via MiXCR, TCRdb re-called the multiplex PCR reads, giving one row per CDR3 protein. The table has some 190,000 distinct CDR3 sequences, around four fifths seen once; the top ten hold 15% to 20%.

The rearrangement joins TRBV29-1 to TRBJ2-1; D ambiguous. Sequenced material: tumor tissue from primary liver carcinoma. The sequence derives from a man aged 40-55 years with primary liver carcinoma and hepatitis B virus infection. The CDR3 here is CSVRYVQMQFL. CDR3 in DNA: TGCAGCGTGAGATACGTACAAATGCAGTTCTTA.